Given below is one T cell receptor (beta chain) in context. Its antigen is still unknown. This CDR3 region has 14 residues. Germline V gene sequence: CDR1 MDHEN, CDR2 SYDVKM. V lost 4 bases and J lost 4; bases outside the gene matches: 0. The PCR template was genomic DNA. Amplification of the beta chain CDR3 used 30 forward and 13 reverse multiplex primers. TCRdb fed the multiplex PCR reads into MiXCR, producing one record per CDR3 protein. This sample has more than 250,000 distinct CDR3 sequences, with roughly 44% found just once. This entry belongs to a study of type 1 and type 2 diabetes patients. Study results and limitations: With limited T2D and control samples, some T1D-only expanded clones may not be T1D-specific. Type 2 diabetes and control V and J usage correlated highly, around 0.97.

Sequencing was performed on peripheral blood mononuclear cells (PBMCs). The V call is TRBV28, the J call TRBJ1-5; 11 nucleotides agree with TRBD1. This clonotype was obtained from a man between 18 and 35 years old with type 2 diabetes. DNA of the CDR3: TGTGCCAGCAGTTGGGACAGGGGGAATCAGCCCCAGCATTTT. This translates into CASSWDRGNQPQHF.